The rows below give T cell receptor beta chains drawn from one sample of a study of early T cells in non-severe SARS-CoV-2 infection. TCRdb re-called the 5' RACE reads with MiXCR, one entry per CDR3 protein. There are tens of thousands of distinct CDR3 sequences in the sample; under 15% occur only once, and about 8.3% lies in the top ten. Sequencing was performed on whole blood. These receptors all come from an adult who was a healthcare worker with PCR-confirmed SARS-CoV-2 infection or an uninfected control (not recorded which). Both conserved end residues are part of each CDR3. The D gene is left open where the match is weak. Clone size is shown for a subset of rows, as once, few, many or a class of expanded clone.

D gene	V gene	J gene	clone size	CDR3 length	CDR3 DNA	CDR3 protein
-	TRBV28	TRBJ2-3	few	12	TGTGCCAGCAGTTTAACCCAGCGGGCCGGGTATTTT	CASSLTQRAGYF
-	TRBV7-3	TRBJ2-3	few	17	TGTGCCAGCAGCTTAAGCCCCCGGGACACCATCACAGATACGCAGTATTTT	CASSLSPRDTITDTQYF
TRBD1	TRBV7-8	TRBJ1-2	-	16	TGTGCCAGCAGCTTATCTGCCGGGACAGGCCTATATGGCTACACCTTC	CASSLSAGTGLYGYTF
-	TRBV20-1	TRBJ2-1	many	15	TGCAGTGCTCGACTAGTCCCGAGCTCCTACAATGAGCAGTTCTTC	CSARLVPSSYNEQFF
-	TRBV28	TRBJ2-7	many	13	TGTGCCAGCAGAGGGACAAATACCTACGAGCAGTACTTC	CASRGTNTYEQYF
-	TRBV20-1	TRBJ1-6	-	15	TGCAGTGCTAGGAGGCCGAGCTCCTATAATTCACCCCTCCACTTT	CSARRPSSYNSPLHF
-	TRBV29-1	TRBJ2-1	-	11	TGCAGCGCCTGGAAAGCGGATGAGCAGTTCTTC	CSAWKADEQFF
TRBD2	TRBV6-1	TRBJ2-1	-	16	TGTGCCAGCAGCCCTCAGGATAGCGGGAGATCGCATGAGCAGTTCTTC	CASSPQDSGRSHEQFF
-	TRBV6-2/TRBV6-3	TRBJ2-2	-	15	TGTGCCAGCACCCTACGCCCCGCCGGGACGGGGGAGCTGTTTTTT	CASTLRPAGTGELFF
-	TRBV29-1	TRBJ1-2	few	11	TGCAGCGCAGAGACAGCCTATGGCTACACCTTC	CSAETAYGYTF
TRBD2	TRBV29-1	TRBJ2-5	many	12	TGCAGCGTTGAGGGAGGGGTAGAGACCCAGTACTTC	CSVEGGVETQYF
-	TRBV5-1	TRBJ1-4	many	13	TGCGCCAGCAGCTTATCAGACTCCTCAAGACTGTTTTTT	CASSLSDSSRLFF
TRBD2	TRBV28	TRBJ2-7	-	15	TGTGCCAGCAGCTACGGACTAGCGGGATCCTACGAGCAGTACTTC	CASSYGLAGSYEQYF
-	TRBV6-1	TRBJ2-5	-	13	TGTGCCAGCAATTCAGCGGGCCAAGAGACCCAGTACTTC	CASNSAGQETQYF
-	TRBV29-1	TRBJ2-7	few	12	TGCAGCGTTGGGGACACACCCTACGAGCAGTACTTC	CSVGDTPYEQYF
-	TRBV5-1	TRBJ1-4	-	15	TGCGCCAGCAGCCGAGACAGGCCCCGGAATGAAAAACTGTTTTTT	CASSRDRPRNEKLFF
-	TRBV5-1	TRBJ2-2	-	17	TGCGCCAGCAGCTTCTTTATGGCGGGGGCAAACACCGGGGAGCTGTTTTTT	CASSFFMAGANTGELFF
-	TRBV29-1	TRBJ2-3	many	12	TGCAGCGTGAGGGGGGAAACAGATACGCAGTATTTT	CSVRGETDTQYF
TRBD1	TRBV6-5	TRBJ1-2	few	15	TGTGCCAGCAGTTACTCCGGACAGGGGGTCTATGGCTACACCTTC	CASSYSGQGVYGYTF
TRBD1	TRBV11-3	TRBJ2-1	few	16	TGTGCCAGCAGCTCGTCCGGGACAGGAGGCTACAATGAGCAGTTCTTC	CASSSSGTGGYNEQFF
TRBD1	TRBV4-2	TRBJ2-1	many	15	TGTGCCAGCAGCCAGGGACAGGGGGCAGCCAATGAGCAGTTCTTC	CASSQGQGAANEQFF
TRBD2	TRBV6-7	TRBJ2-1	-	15	TGTGCCAGCAGTTCCGGAGCGGGGAGGTCGTTTGAGCAGTTCTTC	CASSSGAGRSFEQFF
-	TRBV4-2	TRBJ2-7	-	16	TGTGCCAGCAGCCAAGAAGGACAAAGATTCAGTGGCGAGCAGTACTTC	CASSQEGQRFSGEQYF
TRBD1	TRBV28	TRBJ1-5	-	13	TGTGCCACCTTACAGGGGCCGAATCAGCCCCAGCATTTT	CATLQGPNQPQHF
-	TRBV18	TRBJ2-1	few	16	TGTGCCAGCTCACCACTTAGGAGGAATTCCTACAATGAGCAGTTCTTC	CASSPLRRNSYNEQFF
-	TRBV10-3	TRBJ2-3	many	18	TGTGCCATCAGTGAGTCCTCCTTAACGACGGGGCCCAGGGATACGCAGTATTTT	CAISESSLTTGPRDTQYF
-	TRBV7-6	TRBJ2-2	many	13	TGTGCCAGCAGCTTAGGGGGAACCGGGGAGCTGTTTTTT	CASSLGGTGELFF
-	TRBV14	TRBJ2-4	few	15	TGTGCCAGCAGCCAAGGCAGCGGGTATTCAAACATTCAGTACTTC	CASSQGSGYSNIQYF
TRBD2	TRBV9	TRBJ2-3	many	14	TGTGCCAGCAGCGGGAGCGGGAGTTCAGATACGCAGTATTTT	CASSGSGSSDTQYF
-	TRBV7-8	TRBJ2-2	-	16	TGTGCCAGCAGCTTAGTTTGGAGCAGGTTCACCGGGGAGCTGTTTTTT	CASSLVWSRFTGELFF
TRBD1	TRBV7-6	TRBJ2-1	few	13	TGTGCCAGCAGCTTTGACAGGGGCGATGAGCAGTTCTTC	CASSFDRGDEQFF
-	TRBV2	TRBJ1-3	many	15	TGTGCCAGCAGTGACAGGGATGTCTCTGGAAACACCATATATTTT	CASSDRDVSGNTIYF
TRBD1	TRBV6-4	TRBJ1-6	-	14	TGTGCCAGCAGTCCCGGGACAGGGGTTTCACCCCTCCACTTT	CASSPGTGVSPLHF
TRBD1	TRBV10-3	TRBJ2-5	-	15	TGTGCCATCAGTGTAGACAGGGGGCGCATGGAGACCCAGTACTTC	CAISVDRGRMETQYF
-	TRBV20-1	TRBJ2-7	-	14	TGCAGTGCTAGGAGACAGGCAAATGCCCACGAGCAGTACTTC	CSARRQANAHEQYF
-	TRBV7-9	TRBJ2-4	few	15	TGTGCCAGCAGCCGCCAGGGGCTTGACAAAAACATTCAGTACTTC	CASSRQGLDKNIQYF
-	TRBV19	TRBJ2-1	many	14	TGTGCCAGTAGTATAAAAGGGATGATCAATGAGCAGTTCTTC	CASSIKGMINEQFF
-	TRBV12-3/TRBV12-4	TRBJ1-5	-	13	TGTGCCAGCAGTTTACGGGGGGGTCAGCCCCAGCATTTT	CASSLRGGQPQHF
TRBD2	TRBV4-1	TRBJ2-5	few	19	TGCGCCAGCAGTCAAGATAGTCTAGCGGGAGGGCCTCTGCGAGAGACCCAGTACTTC	CASSQDSLAGGPLRETQYF
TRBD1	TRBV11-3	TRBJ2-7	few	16	TGTGCCAGCAGCTTAGAAAGAGGGGGCGGCACCTACGAGCAGTACTTC	CASSLERGGGTYEQYF
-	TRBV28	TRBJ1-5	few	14	TGTGCCAGCAGCCAAACAGGGAGCCTACAGCCCCAGCATTTT	CASSQTGSLQPQHF
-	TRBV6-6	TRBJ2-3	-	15	TGTGCCAGCAGTTATCACCGGGTCGACACAGATACGCAGTATTTT	CASSYHRVDTDTQYF
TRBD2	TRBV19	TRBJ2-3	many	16	TGTGCCAGTAGTACGTCTAGCGGGAGAACCACAGATACGCAGTATTTT	CASSTSSGRTTDTQYF
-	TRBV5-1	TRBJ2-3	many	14	TGCGCCAGCAGCTTGGTTGGGGTCACAGATACGCAGTATTTT	CASSLVGVTDTQYF
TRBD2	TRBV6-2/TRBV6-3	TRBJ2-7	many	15	TGTGCCAGCCTAGAGACTAGCGGGAGTTCCCGCGAGCAGTACTTC	CASLETSGSSREQYF
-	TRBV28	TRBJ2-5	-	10	TGTGCCAGCAGTGGACAACAACCCAACTTC	CASSGQQPNF
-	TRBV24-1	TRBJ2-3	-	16	TGTGCCACCAGTGATGTAAAGCAGTCCGTCTCAGATACGCAGTATTTT	CATSDVKQSVSDTQYF
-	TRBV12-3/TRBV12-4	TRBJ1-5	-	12	TGTGCCAGCAGTTTCTTCAAGCAGCCCCAGCATTTT	CASSFFKQPQHF
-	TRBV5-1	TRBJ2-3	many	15	TGCGCCAGCAGTTCGACACCTACTAGCACAGATACGCAGTATTTT	CASSSTPTSTDTQYF
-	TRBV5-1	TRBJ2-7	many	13	TGCGCCAGCAGCTTGGCGGATTACTACGAGCAGTACTTC	CASSLADYYEQYF
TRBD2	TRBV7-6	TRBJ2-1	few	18	TGTGCCAGCAGCTTAGCGACTAGCGGGGGTCGACTTAACAATGAGCAGTTCTTC	CASSLATSGGRLNNEQFF
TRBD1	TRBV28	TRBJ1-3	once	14	TGTGCCAGCAGTAGAGGACAGGGAAGAAACACCATATATTTT	CASSRGQGRNTIYF
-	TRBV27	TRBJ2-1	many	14	TGTGCCAGCAGTAGCTGGAGCTCCTACAATGAGCAGTTCTTC	CASSSWSSYNEQFF
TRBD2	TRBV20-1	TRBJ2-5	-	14	TGCAGTGCTAGAGATTCGGGAGGGAGAAAGACCCAGTACTTC	CSARDSGGRKTQYF
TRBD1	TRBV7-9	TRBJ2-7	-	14	TGTGCCAGCAGCTTTCCGGGACAGGGGACCGAGCAGTACTTC	CASSFPGQGTEQYF
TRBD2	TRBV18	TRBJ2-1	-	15	TGTGCCAGCTCCGGGGGGGAGGGCCTCAGTCGTGAGCAGTTCTTC	CASSGGEGLSREQFF
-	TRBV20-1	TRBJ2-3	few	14	TGCAGTGCCCACACCATATGGGGCACAGATACGCAGTATTTT	CSAHTIWGTDTQYF
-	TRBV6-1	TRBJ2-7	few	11	TGTGCCAGCAGTGTTTGGCCGGAACAGTACTTC	CASSVWPEQYF
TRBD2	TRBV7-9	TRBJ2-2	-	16	TGTGCCAGCAGCCTAACTAGCGGGAGTAACACCGGGGAGCTGTTTTTT	CASSLTSGSNTGELFF
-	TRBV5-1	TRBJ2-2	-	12	TGCGCCTGCAGGAAAGGCACCGGGGAGCTGTTTTTT	CACRKGTGELFF